The rows below give T cell receptor beta chains drawn from one sample of a study of Graves' ophthalmopathy and Graves' hyperthyroidism. TCRdb recomputed calls from the multiplex PCR reads with MiXCR, one row per CDR3 protein. The top ten hold 11% of the sample, which has around 1.1 million distinct CDR3 sequences, less than 45% seen once. Sequenced: peripheral blood or thyroid tissue (not recorded which). These receptors were obtained from an adult man with Graves' hyperthyroidism. Each CDR3 is given with its conserved first and last residue. Each record gives: J gene, D gene, V gene, CDR3 length, clone size, CDR3 protein, CDR3 DNA. The D gene is left open where the match is weak. The size entry is marked missing in some rows and otherwise reads once, few, many or a size class.

J gene: TRBJ1-2
D gene: -
V gene: TRBV10-3
CDR3 length: 12
clone size: -
CDR3 protein: CAISASGGAYTF
CDR3 DNA: TGTGCCATCAGTGCTAGCGGGGGGGCCTACACCTTC

J gene: TRBJ1-5
D gene: -
V gene: TRBV15
CDR3 length: 16
clone size: many
CDR3 protein: CATSRDQGGRLQPQHF
CDR3 DNA: TGTGCCACCAGCAGAGATCAAGGGGGGCGGCTCCAGCCCCAGCATTTT

J gene: TRBJ2-2
D gene: TRBD1
V gene: TRBV5-1
CDR3 length: 16
clone size: many
CDR3 protein: CASSLQGQGEYGELFF
CDR3 DNA: TGCGCCAGCAGCTTGCAGGGACAGGGCGAGTACGGGGAGCTGTTTTTT

J gene: TRBJ2-7
D gene: -
V gene: TRBV7-9
CDR3 length: 15
clone size: -
CDR3 protein: CASSSRTSYSYEQYF
CDR3 DNA: TGTGCCAGCAGCTCCAGGACATCCTACTCCTACGAGCAGTACTTC

J gene: TRBJ2-5
D gene: -
V gene: TRBV7-9
CDR3 length: 11
clone size: many
CDR3 protein: CASSKPGEKYF
CDR3 DNA: TGTGCCAGCAGCAAACCGGGAGAGAAGTACTTC

J gene: TRBJ2-7
D gene: -
V gene: TRBV20-1
CDR3 length: 11
clone size: -
CDR3 protein: CSALSGGEQYF
CDR3 DNA: TGCAGTGCCCTTTCCGGCGGCGAGCAGTACTTC

J gene: TRBJ1-1
D gene: -
V gene: TRBV20-1
CDR3 length: 9
clone size: many
CDR3 protein: CSATPKAFF
CDR3 DNA: TGCAGTGCCACCCCGAAAGCTTTCTTT

J gene: TRBJ2-7
D gene: -
V gene: TRBV10-3
CDR3 length: 15
clone size: -
CDR3 protein: CAIRDAQISSYEQYF
CDR3 DNA: TGTGCCATCAGAGACGCACAGATCAGCTCCTACGAGCAGTACTTC

J gene: TRBJ2-7
D gene: -
V gene: TRBV6-1
CDR3 length: 16
clone size: -
CDR3 protein: CASSVGRAAGAYEQYF
CDR3 DNA: TGTGCCAGCAGTGTGGGGAGAGCGGCCGGGGCCTACGAGCAGTACTTC

J gene: TRBJ2-2
D gene: TRBD2
V gene: TRBV5-1
CDR3 length: 20
clone size: few
CDR3 protein: CASRQAPGLAGGPLRGELFF
CDR3 DNA: TGCGCCAGCAGGCAAGCACCGGGACTAGCGGGAGGCCCACTTCGGGGGGAGCTGTTTTTT

J gene: TRBJ2-2
D gene: TRBD2
V gene: TRBV29-1
CDR3 length: 11
clone size: -
CDR3 protein: CGRASTGELFF
CDR3 DNA: TGCGGGAGGGCCAGCACCGGGGAGCTGTTTTTT

J gene: TRBJ1-1
D gene: -
V gene: TRBV29-1
CDR3 length: 14
clone size: many
CDR3 protein: CSGGQGRMNTEAFF
CDR3 DNA: TGCAGCGGCGGGCAGGGGCGGATGAATACTGAAGCTTTCTTT

J gene: TRBJ2-3
D gene: TRBD2
V gene: TRBV20-1
CDR3 length: 17
clone size: -
CDR3 protein: CSVGLAGATRYTDTQYF
CDR3 DNA: TGCAGTGTCGGACTAGCGGGAGCGACCCGGTACACAGATACGCAGTATTTT

J gene: TRBJ1-5
D gene: -
V gene: TRBV10-3
CDR3 length: 14
clone size: few
CDR3 protein: CAISESTSNQPQHF
CDR3 DNA: TGTGCCATCAGTGAGTCCACGAGCAATCAGCCCCAGCATTTT

J gene: TRBJ1-1
D gene: -
V gene: TRBV29-1
CDR3 length: 16
clone size: -
CDR3 protein: CSVEELTSGRNTEAFF
CDR3 DNA: TGCAGCGTTGAAGAGCTAACTAGCGGGAGGAACACTGAAGCTTTCTTT

J gene: TRBJ1-2
D gene: -
V gene: TRBV19
CDR3 length: 16
clone size: -
CDR3 protein: CARGSGSGNLRDGYTF
CDR3 DNA: TGTGCCAGAGGATCAGGGTCGGGAAACCTTAGGGATGGCTACACCTTC

J gene: TRBJ1-1
D gene: -
V gene: TRBV29-1
CDR3 length: 16
clone size: -
CDR3 protein: CSARDGRAERNTEAFF
CDR3 DNA: TGCAGTGCTAGAGATGGGAGGGCGGAAAGGAACACTGAAGCTTTCTTT

J gene: TRBJ2-2
D gene: -
V gene: TRBV29-1
CDR3 length: 12
clone size: once
CDR3 protein: CSVVLGAGELFF
CDR3 DNA: TGCAGCGTCGTCCTGGGTGCAGGGGAGCTGTTTTTT

J gene: TRBJ2-5
D gene: -
V gene: TRBV12-3/TRBV12-4
CDR3 length: 12
clone size: few
CDR3 protein: CASSGGSGTQYF
CDR3 DNA: TGTGCCAGCAGTGGGGGGAGCGGGACCCAGTACTTC

J gene: TRBJ1-5
D gene: -
V gene: TRBV11-2
CDR3 length: 15
clone size: once
CDR3 protein: CASSTPGYSNQPQHF
CDR3 DNA: TGTGCCAGCAGCACGCCGGGGTATAGCAATCAGCCCCAGCATTTT

J gene: TRBJ1-5
D gene: -
V gene: TRBV20-1
CDR3 length: 15
clone size: many
CDR3 protein: CSAEDPRTQHQPQHF
CDR3 DNA: TGCAGTGCTGAAGACCCCAGGACACAACATCAGCCCCAGCATTTT

J gene: TRBJ1-6
D gene: -
V gene: TRBV25-1
CDR3 length: 15
clone size: -
CDR3 protein: CASTAPAGRNSPLHF
CDR3 DNA: TGTGCCAGCACCGCGCCGGCAGGGAGGAATTCACCCCTCCACTTT

J gene: TRBJ1-2
D gene: -
V gene: TRBV20-1
CDR3 length: 11
clone size: -
CDR3 protein: CSFSGRDGYTF
CDR3 DNA: TGCAGTTTTTCAGGGCGTGATGGCTACACCTTC

J gene: TRBJ2-7
D gene: -
V gene: TRBV6-5
CDR3 length: 14
clone size: -
CDR3 protein: CASSSSGAAYEQYF
CDR3 DNA: TGTGCCAGCAGTTCTTCTGGGGCGGCCTACGAGCAGTACTTC

J gene: TRBJ1-3
D gene: TRBD1
V gene: TRBV5-6
CDR3 length: 14
clone size: -
CDR3 protein: CASGFGQGGNTIYF
CDR3 DNA: TGTGCCAGCGGCTTCGGACAGGGGGGAAACACCATATATTTT

J gene: TRBJ2-5
D gene: -
V gene: TRBV7-8
CDR3 length: 13
clone size: -
CDR3 protein: CASRDRAKETQYF
CDR3 DNA: TGTGCCAGCAGAGATCGGGCAAAAGAGACCCAGTACTTC

J gene: TRBJ2-5
D gene: TRBD1
V gene: TRBV29-1
CDR3 length: 14
clone size: many
CDR3 protein: CSVVGAGGGETQYF
CDR3 DNA: TGCAGCGTTGTCGGGGCAGGGGGCGGGGAGACCCAGTACTTC

J gene: TRBJ1-2
D gene: -
V gene: TRBV5-6
CDR3 length: 12
clone size: -
CDR3 protein: CASRAVNYGYTF
CDR3 DNA: TGTGCCAGCAGGGCGGTGAACTATGGCTACACCTTC

J gene: TRBJ1-1
D gene: -
V gene: TRBV20-1
CDR3 length: 11
clone size: many
CDR3 protein: CSASRYTEAFF
CDR3 DNA: TGCAGTGCTAGCAGGTACACTGAAGCTTTCTTT

J gene: TRBJ1-6
D gene: -
V gene: TRBV7-9
CDR3 length: 15
clone size: many
CDR3 protein: CASSFYQGGNSPLHF
CDR3 DNA: TGTGCCAGCAGCTTCTATCAGGGAGGGAATTCACCCCTCCACTTT

J gene: TRBJ1-1
D gene: -
V gene: TRBV25-1
CDR3 length: 14
clone size: few
CDR3 protein: CASTLPSLNTEAFF
CDR3 DNA: TGTGCCAGCACCCTCCCTTCTTTGAACACTGAAGCTTTCTTT